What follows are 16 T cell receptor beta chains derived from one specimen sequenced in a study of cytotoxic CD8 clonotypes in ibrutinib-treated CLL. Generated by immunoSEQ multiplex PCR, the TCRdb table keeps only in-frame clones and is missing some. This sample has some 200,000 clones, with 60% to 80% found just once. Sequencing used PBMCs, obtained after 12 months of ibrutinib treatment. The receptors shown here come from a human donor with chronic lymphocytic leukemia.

The CDR3 DNA is TGCAGCGTCTCTAGCGGGGTTATCGGGAATGAGCAGTTCTTC. Translated: CSVSSGVIGNEQFF. This sequence joins TRBV29-1 and TRBJ2-1; 9 nucleotides match TRBD2. After removal of 6 bases from V and 7 bases from J, the junction contained 10 bases not matched to a gene. Per germline, CDR1 SQVTM and CDR2 ANQGSEA. The CDR3 has 14 amino acids.

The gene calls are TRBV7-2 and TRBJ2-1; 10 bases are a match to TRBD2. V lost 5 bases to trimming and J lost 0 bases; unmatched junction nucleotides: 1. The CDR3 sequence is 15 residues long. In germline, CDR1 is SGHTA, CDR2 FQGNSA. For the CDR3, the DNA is TGTGCCAGCAGCCGACTAGCGGGCTCCTACAATGAGCAGTTCTTC. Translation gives CASSRLAGSYNEQFF. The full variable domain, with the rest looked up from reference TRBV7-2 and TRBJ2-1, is GAGVSQSPSNKVTEKGKDVELRCDPISGHTALYWYRQSLGQGLEFLIYFQGNSAPDKSGLPSDRFSAERTGGSVSTLTIQRTQQEDSAVYLCASSRLAGSYNEQFFGPGTRLTVL.

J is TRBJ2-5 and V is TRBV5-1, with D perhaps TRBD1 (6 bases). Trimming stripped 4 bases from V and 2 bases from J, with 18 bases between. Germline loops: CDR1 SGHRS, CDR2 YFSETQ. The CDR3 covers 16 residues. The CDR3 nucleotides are TGCGCCAGCAGCCCCTCCCCAGGGGCTTTTCAAGAGACCCAGTACTTC. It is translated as CASSPSPGAFQETQYF. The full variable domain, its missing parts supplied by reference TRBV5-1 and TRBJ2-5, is KAGVTQTPRYLIKTRGQQVTLSCSPISGHRSVSWYQQTPGQGLQFLFEYFSETQRNKGNFPGRFSGRQFSNSRSEMNVSTLELGDSALYLCASSPSPGAFQETQYFGPGTRLLVL.

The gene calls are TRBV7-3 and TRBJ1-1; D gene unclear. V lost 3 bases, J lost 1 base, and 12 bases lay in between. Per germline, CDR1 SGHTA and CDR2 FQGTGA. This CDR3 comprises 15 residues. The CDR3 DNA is TGTGCCAGCAGCTTGGACCAGCGCCCGAACACTGAAGCTTTCTTT. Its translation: CASSLDQRPNTEAFF.

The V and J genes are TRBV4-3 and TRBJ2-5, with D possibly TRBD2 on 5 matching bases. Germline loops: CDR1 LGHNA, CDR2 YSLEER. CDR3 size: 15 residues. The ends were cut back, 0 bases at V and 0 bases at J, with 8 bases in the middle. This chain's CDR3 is CASSQDDGDQETQYF. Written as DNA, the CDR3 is TGCGCCAGCAGCCAAGACGACGGGGACCAAGAGACCCAGTACTTC.

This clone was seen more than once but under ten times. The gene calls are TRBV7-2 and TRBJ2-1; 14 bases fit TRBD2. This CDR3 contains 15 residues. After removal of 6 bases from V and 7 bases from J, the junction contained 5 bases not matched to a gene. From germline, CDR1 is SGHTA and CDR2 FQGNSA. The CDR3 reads CASRFRLAGGNEQFF. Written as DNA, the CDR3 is TGTGCCAGCAGGTTTAGACTAGCGGGGGGGAATGAGCAGTTCTTC.

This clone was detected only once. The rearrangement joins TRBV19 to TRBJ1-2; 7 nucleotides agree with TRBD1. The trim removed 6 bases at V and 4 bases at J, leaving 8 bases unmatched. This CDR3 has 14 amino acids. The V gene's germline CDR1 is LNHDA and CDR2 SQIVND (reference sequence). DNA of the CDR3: TGTGCCAGTAGCAGGGACAGACGACCCTATGGCTACACCTTC. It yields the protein CASSRDRRPYGYTF.

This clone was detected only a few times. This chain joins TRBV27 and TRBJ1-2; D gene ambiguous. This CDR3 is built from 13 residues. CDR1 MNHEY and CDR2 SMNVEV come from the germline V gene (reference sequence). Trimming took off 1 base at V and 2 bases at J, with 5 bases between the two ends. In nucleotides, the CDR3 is TGTGCCAGCAGTTTATTTGGGAACTATGGCTACACCTTC. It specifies CASSLFGNYGYTF.

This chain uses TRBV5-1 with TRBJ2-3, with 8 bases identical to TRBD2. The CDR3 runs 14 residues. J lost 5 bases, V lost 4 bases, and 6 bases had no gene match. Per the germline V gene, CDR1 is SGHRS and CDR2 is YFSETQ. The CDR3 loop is CASSPQRGLDTQYF. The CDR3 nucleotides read TGCGCCAGCAGCCCCCAGCGGGGGTTAGATACGCAGTATTTT.

CDR3: CASSLGPSRNEQFF. DNA of the CDR3: TGTGCCAGCAGTTTAGGGCCCAGCCGGAATGAGCAGTTCTTC. V usage is TRBV27 and J usage is TRBJ2-1; D remains unclear. Trimming shortened V by 2 bases and J by 7 bases, and 12 bases separated the two germline ends. Germline V lookup: CDR1 MNHEY, CDR2 SMNVEV (reference sequence). The CDR3 has 14 amino acids.

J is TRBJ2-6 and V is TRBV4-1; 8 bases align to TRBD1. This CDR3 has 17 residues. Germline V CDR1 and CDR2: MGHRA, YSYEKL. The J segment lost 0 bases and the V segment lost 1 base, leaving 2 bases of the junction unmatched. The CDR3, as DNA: TGCGCCAGCAGCCAAGCCAGGGGGCTCTCTGGGGCCAACGTCCTGACTTTC. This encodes CASSQARGLSGANVLTF.

The CDR3 nucleotides are TGTGCCAGCAGCGTAGGAAACCGGGACATTGACCATGAGCAGTTCTTC. It yields the protein CASSVGNRDIDHEQFF. This chain uses TRBV9 with TRBJ2-1; D is perhaps TRBD1 (6 bases). Germline assignment: CDR1 SGDLS and CDR2 YYNGEE. This CDR3 region has 16 residues. V lost 0 bases, J lost 8 bases, and 18 bases lay in between.

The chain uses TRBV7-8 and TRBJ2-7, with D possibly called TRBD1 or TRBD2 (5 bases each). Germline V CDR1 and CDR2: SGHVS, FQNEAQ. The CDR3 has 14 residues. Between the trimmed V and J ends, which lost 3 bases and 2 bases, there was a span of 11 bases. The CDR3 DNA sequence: TGTGCCAGCAGCTTTCAGGGAGTAGCCTACGAGCAGTACTTC. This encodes CASSFQGVAYEQYF.

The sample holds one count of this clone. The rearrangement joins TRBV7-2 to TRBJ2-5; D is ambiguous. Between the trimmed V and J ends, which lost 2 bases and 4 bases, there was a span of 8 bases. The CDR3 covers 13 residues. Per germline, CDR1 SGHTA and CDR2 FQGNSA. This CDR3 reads CASSLKTRETQYF. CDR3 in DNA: TGTGCCAGCAGCTTAAAAACCAGAGAGACCCAGTACTTC.

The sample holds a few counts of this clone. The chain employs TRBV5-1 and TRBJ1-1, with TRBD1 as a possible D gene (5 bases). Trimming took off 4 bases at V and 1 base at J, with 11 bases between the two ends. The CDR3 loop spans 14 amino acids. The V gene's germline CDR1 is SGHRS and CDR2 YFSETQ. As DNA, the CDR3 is TGCGCCAGCAGCCGCGGGACGGCGAACACTGAAGCTTTCTTT. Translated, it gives CASSRGTANTEAFF.

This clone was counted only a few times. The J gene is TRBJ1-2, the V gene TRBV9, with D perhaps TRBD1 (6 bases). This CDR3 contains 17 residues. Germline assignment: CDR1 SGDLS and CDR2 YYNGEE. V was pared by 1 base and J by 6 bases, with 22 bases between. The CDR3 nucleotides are TGTGCCAGCAGCGTACCCCTATGGGGGGCTCGAGGGAATGGCTACACCTTC. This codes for CASSVPLWGARGNGYTF.